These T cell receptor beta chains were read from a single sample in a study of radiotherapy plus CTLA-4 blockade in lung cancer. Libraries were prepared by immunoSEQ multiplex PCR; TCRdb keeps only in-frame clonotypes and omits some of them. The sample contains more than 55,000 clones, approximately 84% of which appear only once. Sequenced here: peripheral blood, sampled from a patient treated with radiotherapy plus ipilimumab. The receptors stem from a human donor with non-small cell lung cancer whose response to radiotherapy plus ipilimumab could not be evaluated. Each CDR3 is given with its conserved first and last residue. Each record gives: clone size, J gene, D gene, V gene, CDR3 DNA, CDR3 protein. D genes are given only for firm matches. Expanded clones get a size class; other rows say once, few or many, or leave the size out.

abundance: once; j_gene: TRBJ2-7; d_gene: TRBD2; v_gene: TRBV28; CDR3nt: TGTGCCAGCAGTTTAGCCGGGACTAGCGCTTACGAGCAGTACTTC; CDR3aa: CASSLAGTSAYEQYF
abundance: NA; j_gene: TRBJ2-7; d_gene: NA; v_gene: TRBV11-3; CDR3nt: TGTGCCAGCAGCCCTTCCCCCGCCGGCGAGCAGTACTTC; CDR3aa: CASSPSPAGEQYF
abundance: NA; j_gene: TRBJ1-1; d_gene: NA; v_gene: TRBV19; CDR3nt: TGTGCCAGTAGTATAGGACAGATGAACACTGAAGCTTTCTTT; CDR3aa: CASSIGQMNTEAFF
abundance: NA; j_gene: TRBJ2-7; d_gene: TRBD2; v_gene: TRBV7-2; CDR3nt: TGTGCCAGCAGCGGCCGGACTAGCCGCCGACTCTACGAGCAGTACTTC; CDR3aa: CASSGRTSRRLYEQYF
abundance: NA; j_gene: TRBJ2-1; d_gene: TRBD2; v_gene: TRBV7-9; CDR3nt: TGTGCCAGCAGCGCGGGACTAGCGGGCTACAATGAGCAGTTCTTC; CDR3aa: CASSAGLAGYNEQFF
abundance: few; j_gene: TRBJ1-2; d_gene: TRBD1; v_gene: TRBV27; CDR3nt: TGTGCCAGCAGTCCCTCGGCAGGGGGGTTTAGGTATGGCTACACCTTC; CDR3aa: CASSPSAGGFRYGYTF
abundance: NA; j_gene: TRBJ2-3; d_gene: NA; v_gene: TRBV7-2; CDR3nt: TGTGCCAGCAGCTTAGCGCTAGCGAAGGGAGATACGCAGTATTTT; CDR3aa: CASSLALAKGDTQYF
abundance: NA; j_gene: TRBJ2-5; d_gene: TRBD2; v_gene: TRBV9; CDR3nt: TGTGCCAGCAGCGTATGGGCTAGCGGGGGCCAAGAGACCCAGTACTTC; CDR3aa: CASSVWASGGQETQYF
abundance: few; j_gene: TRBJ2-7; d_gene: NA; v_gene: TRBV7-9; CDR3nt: TGTGCCAGCAGCCCCCGGGACAACTCCTACGAGCAGTACTTC; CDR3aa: CASSPRDNSYEQYF
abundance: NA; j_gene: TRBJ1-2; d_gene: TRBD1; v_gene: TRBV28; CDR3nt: TGTGCCAGCAGTCGGCCAGGGGGACCTAACTATGGCTACACCTTC; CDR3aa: CASSRPGGPNYGYTF
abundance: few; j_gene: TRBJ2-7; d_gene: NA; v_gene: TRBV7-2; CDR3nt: TGTGCCAGCAGCTTAAGTCTAGGAGGGAGTGGCGAGCAGTACTTC; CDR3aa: CASSLSLGGSGEQYF
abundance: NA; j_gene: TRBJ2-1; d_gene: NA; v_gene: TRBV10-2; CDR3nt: TGCGCCAGCAGTGGGAGCAGGGGCTACAATGAGCAGTTCTTC; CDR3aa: CASSGSRGYNEQFF
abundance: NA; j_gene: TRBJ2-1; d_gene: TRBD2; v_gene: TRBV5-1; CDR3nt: TGCGCCAGCAGCTTGCCACTAGCGGGATCCTCTGAGCAGTTCTTC; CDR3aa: CASSLPLAGSSEQFF
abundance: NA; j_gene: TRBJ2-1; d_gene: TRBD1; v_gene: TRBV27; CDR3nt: TGTGCCAGCAGTGAACAGGGGGCAGATTACAATGAGCAGTTCTTC; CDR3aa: CASSEQGADYNEQFF
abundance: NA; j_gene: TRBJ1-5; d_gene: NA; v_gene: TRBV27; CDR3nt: TGTGCCAGCAGATTCGACGGCAGAGGTGGCAATCAGCCCCAGCATTTT; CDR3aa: CASRFDGRGGNQPQHF
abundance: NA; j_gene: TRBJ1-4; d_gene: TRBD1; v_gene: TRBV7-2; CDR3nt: TGTGCCAGCAGCCAGCGGACAGGGCGGGAAAAACTGTTTTTT; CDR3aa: CASSQRTGREKLFF
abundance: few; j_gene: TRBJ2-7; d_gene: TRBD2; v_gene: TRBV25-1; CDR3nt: TGTGCCAGCAATGGACTAGCGGACTCCTACGAGCAGTACTTC; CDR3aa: CASNGLADSYEQYF
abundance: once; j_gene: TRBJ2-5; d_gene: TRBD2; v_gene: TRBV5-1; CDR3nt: TGCGCCAGCAGCTCGGGACTATATGGGGAGACCCAGTACTTC; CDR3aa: CASSSGLYGETQYF
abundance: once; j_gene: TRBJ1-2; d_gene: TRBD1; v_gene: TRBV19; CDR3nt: TGTGCCAGTAGTAAAGGATTTTTACCCGGGACAGGGGCTGGCTACACCTTC; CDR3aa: CASSKGFLPGTGAGYTF
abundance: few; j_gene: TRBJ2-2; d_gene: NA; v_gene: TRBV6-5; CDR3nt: TGTGCCAGCAGCCGTCGGACAGCTAACACCGGGGAGCTGTTTTTT; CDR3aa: CASSRRTANTGELFF
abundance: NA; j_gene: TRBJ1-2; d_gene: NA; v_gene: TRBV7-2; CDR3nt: TGTGCCAGCAGAACGGCAGGGGAAAACTATGGCTACACCTTC; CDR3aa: CASRTAGENYGYTF
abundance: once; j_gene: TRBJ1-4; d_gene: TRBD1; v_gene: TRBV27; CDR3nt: TGTGCCAGCAGAACGGACAGGGGAACTAATGAAAAGCTGTTTTTT; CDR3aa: CASRTDRGTNEKLFF
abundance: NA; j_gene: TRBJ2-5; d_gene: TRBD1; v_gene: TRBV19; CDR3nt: TGTGCCAGTAGTTTGGGACAGGGGGGCCAAGAGACCCAGTACTTC; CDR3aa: CASSLGQGGQETQYF
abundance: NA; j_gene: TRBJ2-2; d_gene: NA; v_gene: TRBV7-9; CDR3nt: TGTGCCAGCAGCCCAACGGCACTAGTCTCCACCGGGGAGCTGTTTTTT; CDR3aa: CASSPTALVSTGELFF